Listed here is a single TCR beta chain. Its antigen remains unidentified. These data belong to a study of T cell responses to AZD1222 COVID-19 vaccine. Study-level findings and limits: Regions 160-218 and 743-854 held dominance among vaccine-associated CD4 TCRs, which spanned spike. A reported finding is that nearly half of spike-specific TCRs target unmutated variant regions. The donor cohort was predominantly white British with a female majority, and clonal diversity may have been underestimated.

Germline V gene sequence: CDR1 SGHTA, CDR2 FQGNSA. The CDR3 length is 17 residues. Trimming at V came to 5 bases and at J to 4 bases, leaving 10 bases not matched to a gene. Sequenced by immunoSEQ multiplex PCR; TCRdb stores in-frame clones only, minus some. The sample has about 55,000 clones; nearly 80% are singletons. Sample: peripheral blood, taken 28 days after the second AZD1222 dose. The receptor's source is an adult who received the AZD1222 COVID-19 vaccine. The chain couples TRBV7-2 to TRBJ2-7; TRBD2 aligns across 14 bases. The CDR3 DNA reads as TGTGCCAGCAGCCCTACCGGGACTAGCGGGAGATCATACGAGCAGTACTTC. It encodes CASSPTGTSGRSYEQYF.